These 7 T cell receptor beta chains share one sample of origin, sequenced in a study of technical replicates of blood from a few donors. Assay used: immunoSEQ multiplex PCR; TCRdb lists only in-frame clones, some missing. The sample yields 80,000 to 95,000 clones, 90% to 97% seen once. Sample: T cells isolated from PBMCs. These receptors were taken from a human donor in good health.

The genes are TRBV27 and TRBJ1-2, with no clear D. Germline V gene sequence: CDR1 MNHEY, CDR2 SMNVEV (reference sequence). The CDR3 spans 14 residues. Trimming shortened V by 1 base and J by 4 bases, and 10 bases separated the two germline ends. The CDR3 spells CASSLYAGSYGYTF. DNA for the CDR3: TGTGCCAGCAGTTTATATGCGGGGAGCTATGGCTACACCTTC.

The chain recombines TRBV5-1 with TRBJ2-3; D gene unclear. V gave up 7 bases and J gave up 6 bases, with 15 bases separating them. CDR1 is SGHRS, CDR2 YFSETQ, per germline. This CDR3 is built from 13 residues. The CDR3 loop reads CASLTQYGDTQYF. CDR3 coding DNA: TGCGCCAGCTTAACTCAGTACGGGGATACGCAGTATTTT. Supplemented by reference TRBV5-1 and TRBJ2-3, the full variable domain reads KAGVTQTPRYLIKTRGQQVTLSCSPISGHRSVSWYQQTPGQGLQFLFEYFSETQRNKGNFPGRFSGRQFSNSRSEMNVSTLELGDSALYLCASLTQYGDTQYFGPGTRLTVL.

The chain is built from TRBV19 and TRBJ1-1; 9 bases agree with TRBD1. V lost 4 bases to trimming and J lost 7 bases; unmatched junction nucleotides: 4. Germline CDR1 LNHDA, CDR2 SQIVND (reference sequence). The CDR3 length is 13 residues. CDR3 loop: CASSTQGAVEAFF. The CDR3 DNA follows: TGTGCCAGTAGTACACAGGGGGCTGTTGAAGCTTTCTTT.

V is TRBV29-1 and J is TRBJ1-2; D unclear. Trimming took 3 bases from V and 6 from J, leaving 5 bases between them. CDR1 SQVTM and CDR2 ANQGSEA come from the germline V gene. The CDR3 sequence is 10 residues long. As DNA, the CDR3 is TGCAGCGTTGATCAGGATGGCTACACCTTC. This sequence encodes CSVDQDGYTF.

This chain joins TRBV29-1 and TRBJ1-3; tentative D call: TRBD1 (5 bases). Per the germline V gene, CDR1 is SQVTM and CDR2 is ANQGSEA. This CDR3 has 14 residues. Trimming removed 3 bases from V and 3 bases from J, with 12 bases in between. CDR3 sequence (DNA): TGCAGCGTTGATGTTGGGGGGGGTGGAAACACCATATATTTT. It encodes CSVDVGGGGNTIYF.

This clone has only one observation. The chain combines TRBV29-1 with TRBJ2-5; no definite D call. This CDR3 spans 12 amino acids. Trimming cost V 0 bases and J 4 bases, with 6 bases left between them. The germline V gene encodes CDR1 SQVTM and CDR2 ANQGSEA. The CDR3 DNA follows: TGCAGCGTTGAAGAGTCGGGAGAGACCCAGTACTTC. Encoded protein: CSVEESGETQYF.

There are a few counts of this clone. This sequence joins TRBV28 and TRBJ2-3; 8 bases agree with TRBD2. There are 12 residues in the CDR3. Germline V gives CDR1 MDHEN, CDR2 SYDVKM. Trimming removed 2 bases from V and 11 bases from J; junction bases left unmatched: 3. The CDR3 is CASSLGLAQQYF. CDR3 coding DNA: TGTGCCAGCAGTTTAGGACTAGCTCAGCAGTATTTT.